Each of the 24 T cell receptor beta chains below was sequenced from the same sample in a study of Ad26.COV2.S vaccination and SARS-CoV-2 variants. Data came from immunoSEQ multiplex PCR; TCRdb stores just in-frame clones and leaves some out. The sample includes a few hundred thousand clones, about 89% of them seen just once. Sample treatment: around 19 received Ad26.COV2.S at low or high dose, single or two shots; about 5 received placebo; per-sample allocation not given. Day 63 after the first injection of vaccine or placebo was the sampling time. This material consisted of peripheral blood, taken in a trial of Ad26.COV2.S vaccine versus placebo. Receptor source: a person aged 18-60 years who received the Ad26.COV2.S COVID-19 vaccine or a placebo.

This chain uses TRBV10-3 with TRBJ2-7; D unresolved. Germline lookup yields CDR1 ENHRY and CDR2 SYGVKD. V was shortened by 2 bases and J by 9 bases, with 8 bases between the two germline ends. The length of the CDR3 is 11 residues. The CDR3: CAISEGLGQYF. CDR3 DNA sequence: TGTGCCATCAGTGAGGGGTTGGGGCAGTACTTC.

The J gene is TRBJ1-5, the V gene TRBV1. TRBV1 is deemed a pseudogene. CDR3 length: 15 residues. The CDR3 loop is CTSRPQTDFNQPQHF. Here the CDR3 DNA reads TGCACCAGCAGACCCCAAACCGACTTCAATCAGCCCCAGCATTTT.

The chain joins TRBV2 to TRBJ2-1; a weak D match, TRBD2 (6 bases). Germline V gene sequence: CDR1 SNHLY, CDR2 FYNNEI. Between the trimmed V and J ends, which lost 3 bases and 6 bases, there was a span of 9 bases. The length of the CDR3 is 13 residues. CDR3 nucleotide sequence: TGTGCCAGCAGTGAGGGGGGACCCAATGAGCAGTTCTTC. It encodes CASSEGGPNEQFF.

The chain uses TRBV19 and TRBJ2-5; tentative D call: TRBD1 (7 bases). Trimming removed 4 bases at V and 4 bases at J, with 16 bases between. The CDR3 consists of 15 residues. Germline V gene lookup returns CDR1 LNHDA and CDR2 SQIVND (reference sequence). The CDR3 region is CASSNGRQGGETQYF. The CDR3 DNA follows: TGTGCCAGTAGTAACGGGAGACAGGGAGGAGAGACCCAGTACTTC.

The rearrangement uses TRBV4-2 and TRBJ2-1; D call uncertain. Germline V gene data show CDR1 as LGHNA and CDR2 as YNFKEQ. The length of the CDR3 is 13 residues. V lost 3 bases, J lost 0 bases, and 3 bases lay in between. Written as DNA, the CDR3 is TGTGCCAGCAGCCAGAGCTCCTACAATGAGCAGTTCTTC. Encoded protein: CASSQSSYNEQFF.

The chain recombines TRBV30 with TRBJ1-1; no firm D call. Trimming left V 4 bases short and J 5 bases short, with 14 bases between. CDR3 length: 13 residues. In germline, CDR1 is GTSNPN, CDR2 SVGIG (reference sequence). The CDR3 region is CAWKSGWKTEAFF. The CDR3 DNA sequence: TGTGCCTGGAAATCCGGGTGGAAGACTGAAGCTTTCTTT.

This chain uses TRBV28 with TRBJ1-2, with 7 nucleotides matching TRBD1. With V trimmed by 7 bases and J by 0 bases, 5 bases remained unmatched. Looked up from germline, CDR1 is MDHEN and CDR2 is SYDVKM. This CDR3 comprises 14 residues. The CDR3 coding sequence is TGTGCCAGCAAACAGGGACAGCCTAACTATGGCTACACCTTC. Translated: CASKQGQPNYGYTF.

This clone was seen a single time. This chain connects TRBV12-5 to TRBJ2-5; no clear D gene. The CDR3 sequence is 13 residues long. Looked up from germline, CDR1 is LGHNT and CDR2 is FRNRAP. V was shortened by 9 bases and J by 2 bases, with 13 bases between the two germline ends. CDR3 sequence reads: CASVSVEQETQYF. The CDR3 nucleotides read TGTGCTAGCGTATCGGTCGAACAAGAGACCCAGTACTTC. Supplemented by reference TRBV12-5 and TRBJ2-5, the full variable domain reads DARVTQTPRHKVTEMGQEVTMRCQPILGHNTVFWYRQTMMQGLELLAYFRNRAPLDDSGMPKDRFSAEMPDATLATLKIQPSEPRDSAVYFCASVSVEQETQYFGPGTRLLVL.

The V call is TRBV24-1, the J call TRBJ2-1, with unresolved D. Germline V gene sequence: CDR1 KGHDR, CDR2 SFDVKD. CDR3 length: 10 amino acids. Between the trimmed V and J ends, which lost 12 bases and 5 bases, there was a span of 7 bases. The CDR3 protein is CAVGNNEQFF. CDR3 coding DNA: TGTGCCGTCGGAAACAATGAGCAGTTCTTC.

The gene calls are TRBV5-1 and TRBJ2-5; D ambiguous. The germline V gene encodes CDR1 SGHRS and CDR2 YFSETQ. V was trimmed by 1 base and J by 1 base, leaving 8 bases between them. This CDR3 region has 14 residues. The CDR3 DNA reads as TGCGCCAGCAGCTTGACACCTGGCCAAGAGACCCAGTACTTC. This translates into CASSLTPGQETQYF. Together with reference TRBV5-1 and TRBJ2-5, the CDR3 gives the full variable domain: KAGVTQTPRYLIKTRGQQVTLSCSPISGHRSVSWYQQTPGQGLQFLFEYFSETQRNKGNFPGRFSGRQFSNSRSEMNVSTLELGDSALYLCASSLTPGQETQYFGPGTRLLVL.

The CDR3: CASSPLPNNEQFF. In nucleotides, the CDR3 is TGTGCCAGCAGCCCCCTGCCCAACAATGAGCAGTTCTTC. The gene calls are TRBV3-1 (or the pseudogene TRBV3-2) and TRBJ2-1; no reliable D call. V was pared by 4 bases and J by 5 bases, with 9 bases between. This CDR3 spans 13 amino acids. Germline loops: CDR1 LGHDT, CDR2 YNNKEL (reference sequence).

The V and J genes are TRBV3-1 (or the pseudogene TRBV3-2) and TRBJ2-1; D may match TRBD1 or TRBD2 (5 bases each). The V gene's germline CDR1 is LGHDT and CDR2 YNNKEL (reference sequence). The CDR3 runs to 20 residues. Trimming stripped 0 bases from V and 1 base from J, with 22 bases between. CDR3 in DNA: TGTGCCAGCAGCCAAGATCGGTGGGGGAGCGATGGTGTTTCCTACAATGAGCAGTTCTTC. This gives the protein CASSQDRWGSDGVSYNEQFF.

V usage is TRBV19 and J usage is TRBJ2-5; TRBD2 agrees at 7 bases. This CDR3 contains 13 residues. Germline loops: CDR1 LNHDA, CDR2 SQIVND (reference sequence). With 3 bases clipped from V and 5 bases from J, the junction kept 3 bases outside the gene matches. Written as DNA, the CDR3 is TGTGCCAGTAGTATTAGCGGGCTGGAGACCCAGTACTTC. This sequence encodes CASSISGLETQYF.

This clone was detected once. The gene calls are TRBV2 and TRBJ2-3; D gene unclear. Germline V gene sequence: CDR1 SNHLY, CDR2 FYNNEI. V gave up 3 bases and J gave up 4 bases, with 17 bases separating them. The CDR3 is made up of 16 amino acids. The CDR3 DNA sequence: TGTGCCAGCAGTGATATGTCCTGGGTTACCGCAGATACGCAGTATTTT. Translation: CASSDMSWVTADTQYF.

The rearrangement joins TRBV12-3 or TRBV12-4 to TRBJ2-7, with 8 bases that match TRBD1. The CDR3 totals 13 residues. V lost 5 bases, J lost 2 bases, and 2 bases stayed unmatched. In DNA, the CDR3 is TGTGCCAGCAGTCAGGGACAGGCCTACGAGCAGTACTTC. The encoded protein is CASSQGQAYEQYF.

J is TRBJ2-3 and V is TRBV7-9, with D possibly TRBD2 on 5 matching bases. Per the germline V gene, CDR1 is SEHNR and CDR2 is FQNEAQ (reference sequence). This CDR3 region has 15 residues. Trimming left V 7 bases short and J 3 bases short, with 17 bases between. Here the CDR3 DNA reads TGTGCCAGCAACGCCAATCCGGGGTCAACAGATACGCAGTATTTT. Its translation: CASNANPGSTDTQYF. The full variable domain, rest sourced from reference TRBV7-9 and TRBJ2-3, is DTGVSQNPRHKITKRGQNVTFRCDPISEHNRLYWYRQTLGQGPEFLTYFQNEAQLEKSRLLSDRFSAERPKGSFSTLEIQRTEQGDSAMYLCASNANPGSTDTQYFGPGTRLTVL.

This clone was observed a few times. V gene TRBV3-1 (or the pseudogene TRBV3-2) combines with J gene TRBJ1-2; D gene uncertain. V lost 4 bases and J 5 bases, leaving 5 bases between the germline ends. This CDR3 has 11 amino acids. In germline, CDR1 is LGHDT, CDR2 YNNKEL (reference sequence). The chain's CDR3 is CASSREYGYTF. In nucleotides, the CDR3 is TGTGCCAGCAGCCGGGAGTATGGCTACACCTTC.

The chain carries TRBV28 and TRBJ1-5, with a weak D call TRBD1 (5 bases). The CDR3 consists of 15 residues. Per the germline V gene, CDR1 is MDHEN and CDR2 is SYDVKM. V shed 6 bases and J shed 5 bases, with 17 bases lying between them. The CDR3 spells CASSLPPGGDQPQHF. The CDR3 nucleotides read TGTGCCAGCAGCCTCCCCCCGGGGGGGGATCAGCCCCAGCATTTT.

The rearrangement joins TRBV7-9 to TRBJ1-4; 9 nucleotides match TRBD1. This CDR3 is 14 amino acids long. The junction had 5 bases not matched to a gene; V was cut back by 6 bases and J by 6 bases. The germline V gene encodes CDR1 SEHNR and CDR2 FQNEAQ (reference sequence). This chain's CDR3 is CASRATGGDEKLFF. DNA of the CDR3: TGTGCCAGCAGGGCTACAGGGGGCGATGAAAAACTGTTTTTT.

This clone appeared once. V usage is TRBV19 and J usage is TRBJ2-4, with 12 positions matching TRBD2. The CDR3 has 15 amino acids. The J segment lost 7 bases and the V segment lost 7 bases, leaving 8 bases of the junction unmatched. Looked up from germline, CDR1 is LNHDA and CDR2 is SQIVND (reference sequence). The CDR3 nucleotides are TGTGCCAGTAAAATGGGTACTAGCGGGGGGAACATTCAGTACTTC. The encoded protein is CASKMGTSGGNIQYF. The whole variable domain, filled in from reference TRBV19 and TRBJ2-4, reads DGGITQSPKYLFRKEGQNVTLSCEQNLNHDAMYWYRQDPGQGLRLIYYSQIVNDFQKGDIAEGYSVSREKKESFPLTVTSAQKNPTAFYLCASKMGTSGGNIQYFGAGTRLSVL.

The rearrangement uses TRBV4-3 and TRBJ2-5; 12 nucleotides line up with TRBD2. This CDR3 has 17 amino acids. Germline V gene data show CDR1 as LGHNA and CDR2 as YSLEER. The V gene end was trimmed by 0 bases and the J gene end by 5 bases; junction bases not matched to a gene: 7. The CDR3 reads CASSQEASGRAWETQYF. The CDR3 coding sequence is TGCGCCAGCAGCCAAGAGGCTAGCGGGAGGGCTTGGGAGACCCAGTACTTC.

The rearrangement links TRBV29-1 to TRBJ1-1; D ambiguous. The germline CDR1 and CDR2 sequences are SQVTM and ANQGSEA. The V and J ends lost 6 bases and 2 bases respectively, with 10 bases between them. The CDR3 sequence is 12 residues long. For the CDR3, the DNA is TGCAGCGTCACGGACGGCAACACTGAAGCTTTCTTT. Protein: CSVTDGNTEAFF.

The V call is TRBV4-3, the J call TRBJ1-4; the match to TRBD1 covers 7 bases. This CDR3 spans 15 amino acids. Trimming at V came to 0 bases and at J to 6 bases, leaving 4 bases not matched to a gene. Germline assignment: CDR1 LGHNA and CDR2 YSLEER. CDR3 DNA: TGCGCCAGCAGCCAAGAACCAGGGGGTTATGAAAAACTGTTTTTT. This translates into CASSQEPGGYEKLFF.

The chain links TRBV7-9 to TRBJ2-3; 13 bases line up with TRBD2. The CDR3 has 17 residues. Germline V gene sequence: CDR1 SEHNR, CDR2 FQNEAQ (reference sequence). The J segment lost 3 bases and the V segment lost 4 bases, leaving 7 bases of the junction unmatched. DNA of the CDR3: TGTGCCAGCAGCTCCCTCCGGACTAGCGGGAGTACAGATACGCAGTATTTT. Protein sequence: CASSSLRTSGSTDTQYF.